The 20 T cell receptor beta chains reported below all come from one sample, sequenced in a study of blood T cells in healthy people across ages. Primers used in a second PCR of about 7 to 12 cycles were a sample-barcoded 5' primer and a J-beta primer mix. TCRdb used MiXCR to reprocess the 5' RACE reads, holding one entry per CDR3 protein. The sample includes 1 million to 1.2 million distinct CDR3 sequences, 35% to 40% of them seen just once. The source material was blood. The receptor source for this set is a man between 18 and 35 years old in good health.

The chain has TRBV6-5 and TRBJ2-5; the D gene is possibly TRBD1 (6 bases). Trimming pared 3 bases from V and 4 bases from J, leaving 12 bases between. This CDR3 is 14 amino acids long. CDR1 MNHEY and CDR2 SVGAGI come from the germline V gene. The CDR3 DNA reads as TGTGCCAGCAGTTATAACAGGGAGCCAGAGACCCAGTACTTC. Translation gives CASSYNREPETQYF.

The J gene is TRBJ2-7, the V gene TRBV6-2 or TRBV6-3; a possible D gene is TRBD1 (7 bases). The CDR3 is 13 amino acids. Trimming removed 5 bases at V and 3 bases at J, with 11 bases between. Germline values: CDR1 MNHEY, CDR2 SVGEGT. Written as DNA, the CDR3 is TGTGCCAGCAGTCAGGGGGAGGACTACGAGCAGTACTTC. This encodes CASSQGEDYEQYF.

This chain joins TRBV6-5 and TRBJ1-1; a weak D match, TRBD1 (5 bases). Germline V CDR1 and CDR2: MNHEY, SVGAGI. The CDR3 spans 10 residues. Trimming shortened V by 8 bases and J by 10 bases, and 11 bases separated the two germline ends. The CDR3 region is CASGPGRAFF. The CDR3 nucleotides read TGTGCCAGCGGTCCGGGACGAGCTTTCTTT.

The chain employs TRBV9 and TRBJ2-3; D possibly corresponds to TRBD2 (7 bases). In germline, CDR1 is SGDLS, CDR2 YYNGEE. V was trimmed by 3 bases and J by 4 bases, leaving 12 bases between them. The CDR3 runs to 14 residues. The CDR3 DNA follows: TGTGCCAGCAGCGAGGGCGGGGGCGCAGATACGCAGTATTTT. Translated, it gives CASSEGGGADTQYF.

Here the CDR3 DNA reads TGTGCCAGCAGCGCAACTAGCGGGGGGACAAATGAGCAGTTCTTC. This translates into CASSATSGGTNEQFF. The genes are TRBV9 and TRBJ2-1; TRBD2 aligns across 12 bases. There are 15 residues in the CDR3. Losses at the gene ends were 3 bases for V and 7 bases for J; bases not matched to a gene: 5. The V gene's germline CDR1 is SGDLS and CDR2 YYNGEE.

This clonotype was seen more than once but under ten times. CDR3 protein: CASSLTILAGEETQYF. CDR3 DNA sequence: TGTGCCAGCAGCCTTACCATCCTAGCGGGGGAGGAGACCCAGTACTTC. The rearrangement links TRBV7-6 to TRBJ2-5, with 10 bases lining up with TRBD2. CDR1 is SGHVS, CDR2 FNYEAQ, per germline. This CDR3 contains 16 residues. Germline trimming cut 5 bases from V and 5 bases from J; bases unmatched to any gene: 11.

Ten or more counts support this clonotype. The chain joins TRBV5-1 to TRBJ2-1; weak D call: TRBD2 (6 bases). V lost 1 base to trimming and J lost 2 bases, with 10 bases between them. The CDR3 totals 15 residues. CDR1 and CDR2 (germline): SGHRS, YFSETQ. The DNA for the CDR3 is TGCGCCAGCAGCTTGCGCGGGATACCCTACAATGAGCAGTTCTTC. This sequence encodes CASSLRGIPYNEQFF.

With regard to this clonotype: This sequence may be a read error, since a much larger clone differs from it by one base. CDR3 sequence: CSVEAGETYNEQYF. In DNA, the CDR3 is TGCAGCGTTGAGGCAGGGGAGACCTACAATGAGCAGTACTTC. The V call is TRBV29-1, the J call TRBJ2-1, with D possibly being TRBD1 (6 bases). The J call may be mistaken, given a closer DNA end match to TRBJ2-7. The CDR3 contains 14 residues. Germline loops: CDR1 SQVTM, CDR2 ANQGSEA.

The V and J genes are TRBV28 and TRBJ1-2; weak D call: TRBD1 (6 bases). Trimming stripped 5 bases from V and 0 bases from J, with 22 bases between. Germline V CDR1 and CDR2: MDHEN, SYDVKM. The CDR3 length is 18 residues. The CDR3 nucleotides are TGTGCCAGCAGTAAGGGGGTGGGACCAGGGGATGCTAACTATGGCTACACCTTC. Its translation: CASSKGVGPGDANYGYTF.

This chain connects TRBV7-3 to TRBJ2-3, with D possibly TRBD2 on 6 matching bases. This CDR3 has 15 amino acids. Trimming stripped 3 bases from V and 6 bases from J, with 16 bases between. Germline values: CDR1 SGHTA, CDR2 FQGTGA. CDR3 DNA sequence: TGTGCCAGCAGCTTCGTTCCCGGGGGTACGGATACGCAGTATTTT. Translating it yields CASSFVPGGTDTQYF.

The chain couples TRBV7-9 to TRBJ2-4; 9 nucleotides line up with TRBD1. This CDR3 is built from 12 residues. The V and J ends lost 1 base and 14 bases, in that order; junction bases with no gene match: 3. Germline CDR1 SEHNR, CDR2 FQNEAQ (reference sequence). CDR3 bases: TGTGCCAGCAGCTTAGTTCGGGACAGGGAGTACTTC. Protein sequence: CASSLVRDREYF.

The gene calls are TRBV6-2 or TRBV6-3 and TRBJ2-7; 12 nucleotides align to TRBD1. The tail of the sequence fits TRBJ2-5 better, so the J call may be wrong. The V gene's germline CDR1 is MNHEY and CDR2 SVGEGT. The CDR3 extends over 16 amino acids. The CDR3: CASRWAGQGALETQYF. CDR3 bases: TGTGCCAGCAGATGGGCGGGACAGGGGGCTTTAGAGACCCAGTACTTC.

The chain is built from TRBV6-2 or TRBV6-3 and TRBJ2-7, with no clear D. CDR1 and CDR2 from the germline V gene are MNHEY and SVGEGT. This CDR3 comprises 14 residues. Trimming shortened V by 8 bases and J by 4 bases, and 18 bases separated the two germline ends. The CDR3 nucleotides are TGTGCCAGCGGGCGGCAGAACCCACCTTACGAGCAGTACTTC. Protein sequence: CASGRQNPPYEQYF.

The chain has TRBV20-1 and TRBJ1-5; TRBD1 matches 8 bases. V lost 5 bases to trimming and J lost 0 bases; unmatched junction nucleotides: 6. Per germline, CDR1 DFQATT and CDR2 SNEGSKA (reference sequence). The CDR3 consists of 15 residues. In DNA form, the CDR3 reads TGCAGTGCTCTGACAGGGGCTTATAGCAATCAGCCCCAGCATTTT. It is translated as CSALTGAYSNQPQHF.

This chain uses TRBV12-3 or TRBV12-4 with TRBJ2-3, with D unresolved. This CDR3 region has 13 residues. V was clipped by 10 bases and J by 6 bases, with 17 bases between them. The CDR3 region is CATVRNWADTQYF. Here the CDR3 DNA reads TGTGCCACCGTGCGAAATTGGGCGGATACGCAGTATTTT.

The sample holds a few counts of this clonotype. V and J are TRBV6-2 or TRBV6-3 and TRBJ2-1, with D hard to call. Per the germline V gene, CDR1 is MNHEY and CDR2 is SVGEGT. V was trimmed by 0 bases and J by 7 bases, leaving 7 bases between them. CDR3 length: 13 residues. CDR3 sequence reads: CASSYSLPNEQFF. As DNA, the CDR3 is TGTGCCAGCAGTTACTCCCTCCCAAATGAGCAGTTCTTC.

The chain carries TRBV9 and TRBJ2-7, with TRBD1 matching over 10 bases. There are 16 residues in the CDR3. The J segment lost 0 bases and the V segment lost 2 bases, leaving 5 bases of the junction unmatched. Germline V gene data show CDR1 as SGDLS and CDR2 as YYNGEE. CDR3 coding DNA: TGTGCCAGCAGCGTCGGGGACAGGGGAAACTCCTACGAGCAGTACTTC. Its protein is CASSVGDRGNSYEQYF.

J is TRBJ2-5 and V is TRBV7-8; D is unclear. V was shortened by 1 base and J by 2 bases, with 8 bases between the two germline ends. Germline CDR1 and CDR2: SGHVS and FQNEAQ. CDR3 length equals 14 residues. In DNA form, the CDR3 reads TGTGCCAGCAGCTTAGGACTGTGGCAAGAGACCCAGTACTTC. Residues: CASSLGLWQETQYF.

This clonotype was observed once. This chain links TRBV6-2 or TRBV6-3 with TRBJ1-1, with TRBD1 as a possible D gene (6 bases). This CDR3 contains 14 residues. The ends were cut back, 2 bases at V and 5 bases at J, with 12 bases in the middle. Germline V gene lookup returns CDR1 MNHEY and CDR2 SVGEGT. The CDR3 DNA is TGTGCCAGCAGTTACCTGAGGGGGAGGACTGAAGCTTTCTTT. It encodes CASSYLRGRTEAFF.

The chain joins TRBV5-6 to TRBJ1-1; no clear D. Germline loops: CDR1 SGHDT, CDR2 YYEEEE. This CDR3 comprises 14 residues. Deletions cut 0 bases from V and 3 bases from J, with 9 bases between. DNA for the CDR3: TGTGCCAGCAGCTTGGTGCGGGCGGACACTGAAGCTTTCTTT. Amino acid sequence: CASSLVRADTEAFF. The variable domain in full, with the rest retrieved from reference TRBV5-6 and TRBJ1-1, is DAGVTQSPTHLIKTRGQQVTLRCSPKSGHDTVSWYQQALGQGPQFIFQYYEEEERQRGNFPDRFSGHQFPNYSSELNVNALLLGDSALYLCASSLVRADTEAFFGQGTRLTVV.